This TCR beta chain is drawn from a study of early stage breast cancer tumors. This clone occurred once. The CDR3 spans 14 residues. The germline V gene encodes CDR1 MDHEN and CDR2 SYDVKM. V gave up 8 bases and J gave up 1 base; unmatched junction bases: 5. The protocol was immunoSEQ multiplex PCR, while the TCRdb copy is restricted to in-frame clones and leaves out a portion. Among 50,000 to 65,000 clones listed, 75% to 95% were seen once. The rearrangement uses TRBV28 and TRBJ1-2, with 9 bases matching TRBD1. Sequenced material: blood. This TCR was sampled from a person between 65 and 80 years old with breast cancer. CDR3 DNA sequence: TGTGCCAGCCGGACGGACAGGGGTAACTATGGCTACACCTTC. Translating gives CASRTDRGNYGYTF.